This TCR beta chain comes out of a study of T cell responses to AZD1222 COVID-19 vaccine. CDR3 size: 15 residues. V lost 7 bases and J 1 base, leaving 17 bases between the germline ends. Per germline, CDR1 MNHEY and CDR2 SMNVEV (reference sequence). Sequencing was performed with immunoSEQ multiplex PCR; in TCRdb, only in-frame clones are kept and a portion is missing. The data show 65,000 to 90,000 clones, around 88% seen once. This TCR came from an adult in good health. The sequencing here drew on peripheral blood, taken on day 0 of AZD1222 vaccination. V and J are TRBV27 and TRBJ2-7, with D perhaps assigned TRBD1 or TRBD2 (5 bases each). CDR3 region: CASTVSRGPSYEQYF. For the CDR3, the DNA is TGTGCCAGCACGGTATCGAGGGGTCCTTCCTACGAGCAGTACTTC.